These T cell receptor beta chains were read from a single sample in a study of blood T cells in healthy people across ages. TCRdb passed the 5' RACE reads through MiXCR, listing each CDR3 protein once. The sample carries about 1.8 million distinct CDR3 sequences, approximately 50% recorded once. Material: blood. The receptor source for this set is a woman in her thirties or forties in good health. Each CDR3 is given with its conserved first and last residue. Fields, in order: D gene, V gene, CDR3 protein. A D gene is named only where the DNA matches it firmly.

D: -
V: TRBV6-4
CDR3: CASSGPSRVISTDTQYF

D: -
V: TRBV4-2
CDR3: CASSQDYGPPRANTEAFF

D: TRBD1
V: TRBV7-8
CDR3: CASSLRQGPLKFF

D: TRBD2
V: TRBV9
CDR3: CASSEAGSYNEQFF

D: TRBD2
V: TRBV20-1
CDR3: CSASALSRGSSYNEQFF

D: TRBD2
V: TRBV28
CDR3: CASSLYSGWGYEQYF

D: TRBD1
V: TRBV7-2
CDR3: CASSNGTGGRGYTF

D: -
V: TRBV12-3/TRBV12-4
CDR3: CASSYLGTASYERYF

D: -
V: TRBV29-1
CDR3: CSVGDGTYEQYF

D: -
V: TRBV12-3/TRBV12-4
CDR3: CASSVFLKDTQYF

D: -
V: TRBV20-1
CDR3: CSASGTEGRDSPLHF

D: -
V: TRBV5-5
CDR3: CASSRMRSQETQYF

D: -
V: TRBV29-1
CDR3: CSVDLGGRADTQYF

D: TRBD1
V: TRBV5-6
CDR3: CASSLRTGMGNEQFF

D: -
V: TRBV29-1
CDR3: CSVDIWTPDTEAFF

D: -
V: TRBV5-1
CDR3: CASSLSGVNREQYF

D: -
V: TRBV7-2
CDR3: CASSDRAQTQYF

D: -
V: TRBV25-1
CDR3: CASSRRGLSYNEQFF

D: -
V: TRBV10-3
CDR3: CAIGPSGCPNEKLFF

D: -
V: TRBV27
CDR3: CASSPSMNEQFF

D: TRBD2
V: TRBV7-9
CDR3: CASSPRSGGMTYEQYF

D: -
V: TRBV25-1
CDR3: CASSARDGPDQPQHF

D: -
V: TRBV11-1
CDR3: CARSLEGFETQYF

D: -
V: TRBV7-2
CDR3: CASSPGQHTEAFF

D: -
V: TRBV15
CDR3: CATSSPIVPNQPQHF

D: -
V: TRBV29-1
CDR3: CSVEYGAYPDTQYF

D: TRBD2
V: TRBV29-1
CDR3: CSEGLAGEQFF

D: -
V: TRBV21-1
CDR3: CASPGECTYEQYF

D: -
V: TRBV20-1
CDR3: CSARDAALSNIYEQYF

D: -
V: TRBV7-9
CDR3: CASSLAVTNTIYEQYF

D: -
V: TRBV4-1
CDR3: CASSQVSTSTDTQYF

D: -
V: TRBV6-2/TRBV6-3
CDR3: CASSSKHEQFF

D: TRBD1
V: TRBV9
CDR3: CASSVAPQGQTPYEQYF

D: TRBD1
V: TRBV6-5
CDR3: CASRDRGRVGYTF

D: -
V: TRBV3-1
CDR3: CASSPSAGPLTTDTQYF

D: TRBD2
V: TRBV6-5
CDR3: CASRSGDLSTDTQYF